This section outlines one T cell receptor (beta chain) sequence together with its context. These data are taken from a study of blood T cell repertoires in COVID-19. At the level of the study: Italy, Spain and the United States were the sources of the convalescent and acute COVID-19 samples. Sample material is recorded as cDNA or gDNA derived from T cells, B-cell-depleted T cells, or PBMCs.

Original handling: By means of reference gene primer amplification, nucleated cell counts were estimated. TCRdb's copy holds only in-frame clones and misses some; the assay was immunoSEQ multiplex PCR. That table gives V, J and clone size, and the DNA gave D and trimming. The table records about 110,000 clones, roughly four fifths of them present only once. The CDR3 is 17 residues long. Germline assignment: CDR1 SGHNT and CDR2 YENEEA. V gave up 1 base and J gave up 0 bases; unmatched junction bases: 6. This TCR was sampled from an older woman with acute or convalescent COVID-19. Sequenced input: peripheral blood. The chain joins TRBV11-3 to TRBJ1-1, with 9 bases fitting TRBD1. CDR3 amino acids: CASSLVWTGALNTEAFF. DNA of the CDR3: TGTGCCAGCAGCTTAGTCTGGACAGGGGCCTTGAACACTGAAGCTTTCTTT.